These 6 T cell receptor beta chains share one sample of origin, sequenced in a study of blood T cells in healthy people across ages (dated by TCRdb to the mid-2010s). Libraries were constructed by 5' RACE. Sequencing instrument: Illumina HiSeq 2500. The second PCR ran for about 7 to 11 cycles and used a J-beta primer mix along with a sample-barcoded 5' primer. The public reads were reprocessed in TCRdb via fastp at Q25 and MiXCR, keeping in-frame beta chains. CDR3 protein duplicates are merged, each entry listing the most common genes and DNA. This sample lists some 760,000 distinct CDR3 sequences; roughly 25% were detected once. The ten largest clones represent under 10% of the sample. The sample also formed part of further work on T cells of mothers and their children.

Sequencing was carried out using blood. The receptors were gathered from a boy aged 10-17 years in good health.

The gene calls are TRBV25-1 and TRBJ1-3; D remains ambiguous. Germline loops: CDR1 MGHDK, CDR2 SYGVNS. V was shortened by 6 bases and J by 0 bases, with 12 bases between the two germline ends. The CDR3 has 15 residues. The CDR3 spells CASSADSNSGNTIYF. The CDR3 region has the DNA TGTGCCAGCAGCGCCGATTCTAACTCTGGAAACACCATATATTTT.

This chain's CDR3 is CASSQGVILGGYGYTF. The CDR3, as DNA: TGCGCCAGCAGCCAAGGCGTCATATTGGGGGGCTATGGCTACACCTTC. The rearrangement links TRBV4-1 to TRBJ1-2; D perhaps matches TRBD1 (5 bases). V was cut by 1 base and J by 4 bases, with 16 bases left in between. Germline values: CDR1 MGHRA, CDR2 YSYEKL. The CDR3 is made up of 16 amino acids.

The V gene is TRBV6-5, the J gene TRBJ2-5; TRBD2 aligns across 14 bases. The trim removed 5 bases at V and 5 bases at J, leaving 4 bases unmatched. The CDR3 is 15 amino acids. The germline V gene encodes CDR1 MNHEY and CDR2 SVGAGI. In DNA, the CDR3 is TGTGCCAGCAGTCAGGGACTAGCGGGAGACGAGACCCAGTACTTC. Translated: CASSQGLAGDETQYF.

The V gene is TRBV29-1, the J gene TRBJ2-3; D not resolved. V was cut by 5 bases and J by 4 bases, with 7 bases left in between. The CDR3 is 11 amino acids. From germline, CDR1 is SQVTM and CDR2 ANQGSEA. The CDR3 is CSVPKPDTQYF. The CDR3 DNA is TGCAGCGTTCCGAAGCCAGATACGCAGTATTTT.

In this sample, this clonotype turned up a few times. This sequence joins TRBV7-9 and TRBJ2-1; tentative D call: TRBD1 (5 bases). Trimming left V 3 bases short and J 0 bases short, with 12 bases between. Germline assignment: CDR1 SEHNR and CDR2 FQNEAQ (reference sequence). There are 16 residues in the CDR3. The CDR3 DNA reads as TGTGCCAGCAGCTTCCTGACAGTAAGCTCCTACAATGAGCAGTTCTTC. This gives the protein CASSFLTVSSYNEQFF.

The chain combines TRBV12-3 or TRBV12-4 with TRBJ2-1; D is unresolved. V lost 0 bases and J 5 bases, leaving 11 bases between the germline ends. The CDR3 is made up of 15 amino acids. In DNA form, the CDR3 reads TGTGCCAGCAGTTTAGCGGTCGGAGCTAACAATGAGCAGTTCTTC. This encodes CASSLAVGANNEQFF.